This T cell receptor beta chain is from a study of blood T cell repertoires in COVID-19. Assay: immunoSEQ multiplex PCR; the TCRdb copy retains only in-frame clones and omits some. The data show over 150,000 clones, with around four fifths seen just once and roughly 8.4% held by the top ten. Patients from Seattle were sampled longitudinally, starting during active infection. Germline CDR1 SNHLY, CDR2 FYNNEI. V trimming: 6 bases; J trimming: 3 bases; junction bases outside the gene matches: 5. The length of the CDR3 is 14 residues. The sample was peripheral blood. V is TRBV2 and J is TRBJ2-7; TRBD2 matches 10 bases. The receptor comes from an elderly woman with COVID-19, enrolled during active disease. The CDR3 sequence is CASSSSGGLYEQYF. The CDR3 DNA follows: TGTGCCAGCAGCAGTAGCGGGGGGCTCTACGAGCAGTACTTC.